The text below deals with one TCR beta chain. The antigen is not known. V lost 7 bases and J lost 7; bases outside the gene matches: 8. The germline V gene encodes CDR1 SNHLY and CDR2 FYNNEI. This CDR3 comprises 14 residues. These data belong to a study of T cell responses to AZD1222 COVID-19 vaccine. Second-dose timings of about 4 or about 12 weeks were pooled. General study findings and limits: Donors were chiefly white British, with a greater number of females, and clonal diversity was perhaps underestimated. Increases in Spike-specific TCR breadth and depth were seen after two AZD1222 doses. Seropositive AZD1222 recipients at baseline numbered only five to seven.

Libraries were prepared by immunoSEQ multiplex PCR; TCRdb keeps only in-frame clonotypes and omits some of them. This table has some 150,000 clones, around nine tenths appearing once. This clonotype was sampled from an adult who received the AZD1222 COVID-19 vaccine. The sequencing here drew on peripheral blood, taken 28 days after the second AZD1222 dose. This chain links TRBV2 with TRBJ2-7; TRBD1 aligns across 12 bases. CDR3: CASMGGQGAREQYF. DNA of the CDR3: TGTGCCAGCATGGGGGGACAGGGGGCTCGAGAGCAGTACTTC.